This is a list of T cell receptor beta chains from one sample in a study of T-cell reconstitution after alpha-beta-depleted transplantation in children. TCRdb re-derived calls from the PCR reads in MiXCR, one entry per CDR3 protein. The table shows tens of thousands of distinct CDR3 sequences, with 4% to 5% occurring only once. The source was PBMCs, mostly from graft donor cells, collected 180 days after TCRalphabeta/CD19-depleted stem cell transplant. These receptors were collected from a boy in the first two years of life who had a stem cell transplant for acute myeloid leukemia, so the T cells may come from the graft donor. Each CDR3 is given with its conserved first and last residue. The D gene is left open where the match is weak. A row's size may be missing; if present it is once, few, many or a size class.

D	V	J	size	CDR3	DNA
.	TRBV4-3	TRBJ1-1	many	CASSQDIGLNTEAFF	TGCGCCAGCAGCCAAGATATAGGTTTGAACACTGAAGCTTTCTTT
.	TRBV7-8	TRBJ1-1	many	CASNFIPPPVLNTEAFF	TGTGCCAGCAACTTTATCCCCCCTCCCGTGTTGAACACTGAAGCTTTCTTT
.	TRBV20-1	TRBJ2-4	many	CSPNLIAKNIQYF	TGCAGCCCCAACCTGATAGCCAAAAACATTCAGTACTTC
.	TRBV20-1	TRBJ1-1	many	CSAGPMNTEAFF	TGCAGTGCCGGGCCCATGAACACTGAAGCTTTCTTT
TRBD1	TRBV5-5	TRBJ1-3	many	CASSSQGAIGNTIYF	TGTGCCAGCAGCTCACAGGGGGCAATAGGAAACACCATATATTTT
.	TRBV20-1	TRBJ2-3	many	CSASTYGGPQDTQYF	TGCAGTGCTAGTACCTATGGGGGGCCTCAAGATACGCAGTATTTT
TRBD1	TRBV6-5	TRBJ1-1	many	CASSYSGRQGLGNTEAFF	TGTGCCAGCAGTTACTCGGGCCGACAGGGGCTGGGGAACACTGAAGCTTTCTTT
.	TRBV12-3/TRBV12-4	TRBJ1-5	many	CASRSSNQPQHF	TGTGCCAGCAGGAGTAGCAATCAGCCCCAGCATTTT
.	TRBV11-2	TRBJ2-4	many	CASKGPIKNIQYF	TGTGCCAGCAAAGGGCCTATCAAAAACATTCAGTACTTC
.	TRBV3-1	TRBJ1-6	many	CASSYDGLSSYNSPLHF	TGTGCCAGCAGCTATGACGGTCTCAGCTCCTATAATTCACCCCTCCACTTT
TRBD1	TRBV24-1	TRBJ1-1	many	CATSDSGQGRAAFF	TGTGCCACCAGTGATTCCGGACAGGGGCGGGCAGCTTTCTTT
.	TRBV12-3/TRBV12-4	TRBJ2-7	many	CASSFGPYEQYF	TGTGCCAGCAGTTTTGGACCCTACGAGCAGTACTTC
.	TRBV12-3/TRBV12-4	TRBJ1-1	many	CASSLGRENTEAFF	TGTGCCAGCAGTTTGGGACGGGAGAACACTGAAGCTTTCTTT
TRBD2	TRBV7-2	TRBJ2-2	many	CASSSGLAGGTGELFF	TGTGCCAGCAGCTCCGGACTAGCGGGGGGGACCGGGGAGCTGTTTTTT
.	TRBV5-4	TRBJ1-1	.	CASSLEEDPYEAFF	TGTGCCAGCAGCTTGGAGGAGGACCCGTATGAAGCTTTCTTT
.	TRBV29-1	TRBJ2-1	many	CSVPEGAGFNNEQFF	TGCAGCGTCCCAGAAGGGGCAGGGTTCAACAATGAGCAGTTCTTC
TRBD1	TRBV12-3/TRBV12-4	TRBJ1-3	many	CASSEGGQGSGNTIYF	TGTGCCAGCAGTGAAGGAGGACAGGGATCTGGAAACACCATATATTTT
TRBD2	TRBV20-1	TRBJ2-3	many	CSAARLAGGPGTQYF	TGCAGTGCTGCCCGACTAGCGGGGGGTCCCGGCACGCAGTATTTT
.	TRBV20-1	TRBJ2-1	many	CSANRGSRYEQFF	TGCAGTGCTAATCGGGGTTCACGATACGAGCAGTTCTTC
TRBD1	TRBV4-3	TRBJ2-6	many	CASSQVVTDRDPLWANVLTF	TGCGCCAGCAGCCAAGTTGTAACGGACAGGGACCCTCTTTGGGCCAACGTCCTGACTTTC
.	TRBV5-5	TRBJ2-5	many	CASSLLGVVETQYF	TGTGCCAGCAGCTTGTTAGGAGTGGTGGAGACCCAGTACTTC
.	TRBV5-5	TRBJ1-1	many	CASSLLAGWMGTEAFF	TGTGCCAGCAGCTTGTTGGCAGGGTGGATGGGCACTGAAGCTTTCTTT
.	TRBV4-3	TRBJ2-1	many	CASSQETGGRYNEQFF	TGCGCCAGCAGCCAAGAGACGGGGGGCCGCTACAATGAGCAGTTCTTC
.	TRBV12-3/TRBV12-4	TRBJ2-3	many	CASSDGTDTQYF	TGTGCCAGCAGTGACGGCACAGATACGCAGTATTTT
.	TRBV7-2	TRBJ1-6	many	CASSSLSHSPLHF	TGTGCCAGCAGCTCCCTCTCGCATTCACCCCTCCACTTT
.	TRBV7-3	TRBJ2-1	many	CASSPGGSLEQFF	TGTGCCAGCAGCCCTGGGGGCTCCCTTGAGCAGTTCTTC
.	TRBV5-1	TRBJ2-6	many	CARRDRIFSGANVLTF	TGCGCCAGACGGGACCGAATCTTCTCTGGGGCCAACGTCCTGACTTTC
TRBD1	TRBV7-9	TRBJ2-7	many	CASSSRDRGAYEQYF	TGTGCCAGCAGCTCCCGGGACAGGGGAGCCTACGAGCAGTACTTC
.	TRBV7-2	TRBJ2-2	many	CASSLAGLVTGELFF	TGTGCCAGCAGCTTAGCTGGACTTGTCACCGGGGAGCTGTTTTTT
.	TRBV5-1	TRBJ1-1	many	CASSSPAGTFF	TGCGCCAGCAGCTCCCCCGCGGGGACTTTCTTT
.	TRBV29-1	TRBJ2-1	many	CSAGNYNEQFF	TGCAGCGCGGGAAACTACAATGAGCAGTTCTTC
.	TRBV6-5	TRBJ1-1	many	CASSYSGGPRSGTEAFF	TGTGCCAGCAGTTACTCGGGGGGACCGCGAAGCGGCACTGAAGCTTTCTTT
.	TRBV6-1	TRBJ2-1	many	CASSLQFF	TGTGCCAGCAGTCTGCAGTTCTTC
.	TRBV5-1	TRBJ2-2	many	CASSLRDLYTGELFF	TGCGCCAGCAGCTTGAGGGACCTCTACACCGGGGAGCTGTTTTTT
.	TRBV18	TRBJ2-4	many	CASSTTGTAANIQYF	TGTGCCAGCTCAACAACCGGGACGGCTGCAAACATTCAGTACTTC